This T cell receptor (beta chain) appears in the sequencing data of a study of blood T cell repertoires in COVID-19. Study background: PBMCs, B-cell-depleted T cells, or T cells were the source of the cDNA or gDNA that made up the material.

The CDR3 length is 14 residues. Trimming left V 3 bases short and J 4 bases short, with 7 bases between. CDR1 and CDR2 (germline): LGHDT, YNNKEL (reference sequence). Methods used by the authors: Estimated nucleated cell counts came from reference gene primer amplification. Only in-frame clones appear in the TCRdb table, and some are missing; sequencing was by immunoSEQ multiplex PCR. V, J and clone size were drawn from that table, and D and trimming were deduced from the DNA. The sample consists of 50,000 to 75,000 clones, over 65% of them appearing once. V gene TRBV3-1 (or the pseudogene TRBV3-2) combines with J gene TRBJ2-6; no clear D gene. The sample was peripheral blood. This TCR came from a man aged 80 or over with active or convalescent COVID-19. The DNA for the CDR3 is TGTGCCAGCAGCCACACGAGAGGGGCCAACGTCCTGACTTTC. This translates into CASSHTRGANVLTF.